Shown below are 23 T cell receptor beta chains from a single sample sequenced in a study of blood T cell repertoires in COVID-19. Measured with immunoSEQ multiplex PCR; TCRdb has only the in-frame clones, and not every one. There are tens of thousands of clones in the sample; approximately 87% occur only once, and 20% to 25% lies in the top ten. The sample taken for sequencing was peripheral blood. All receptors derive from a human donor with active COVID-19. The donor label of this sample is uncertain.

CDR3 sequence: CATSPGQLNQPQHF. In nucleotides, the CDR3 is TGTGCCACCAGTCCGGGACAGTTAAATCAGCCCCAGCATTTT. The chain carries TRBV24-1 and TRBJ1-5, with 7 bases identical to TRBD1. The CDR3 sequence is 14 residues long. The V gene's germline CDR1 is KGHDR and CDR2 SFDVKD. The J segment lost 4 bases and the V segment lost 6 bases, leaving 5 bases of the junction unmatched.

V and J are TRBV2 and TRBJ1-2; D is ambiguous. Germline V gene sequence: CDR1 SNHLY, CDR2 FYNNEI. V lost 5 bases and J 8 bases, leaving 12 bases between the germline ends. CDR3 size: 12 residues. The CDR3 region is CASSLREEGYTF. The CDR3 bases are TGTGCCAGCAGTTTGAGGGAGGAAGGCTACACCTTC.

As for this clone: Germline is not matched at one junction end, which may reflect a read error. Here the CDR3 DNA reads TGTGCCAGCAGCCCCCGGGCGGGGGCGAACACCAGGGAGCTGTTTTTT. It yields the protein CASSPRAGANTRELFF. This rearrangement joins TRBV9 to TRBJ2-2, with TRBD2 as a possible D gene (7 bases). From germline, CDR1 is SGDLS and CDR2 YYNGEE. The CDR3 has 16 amino acids.

The gene calls are TRBV27 and TRBJ1-4; 7 bases line up with TRBD1. V was pared by 6 bases and J by 8 bases, with 9 bases of the junction left unmatched. Germline CDR1 and CDR2: MNHEY and SMNVEV (reference sequence). This CDR3 spans 14 amino acids. The CDR3 is CASRKTGTREKLFF. CDR3 nucleotides: TGTGCCAGCAGAAAGACAGGGACGAGGGAAAAACTGTTTTTT. Drawing the rest from reference TRBV27 and TRBJ1-4, the complete variable domain is EAQVTQNPRYLITVTGKKLTVTCSQNMNHEYMSWYRQDPGLGLRQIYYSMNVEVTDKGDVPEGYKVSRKEKRNFPLILESPSPNQTSLYFCASRKTGTREKLFFGSGTQLSVL.

CDR3 DNA sequence: TGTGCCAGCAGTTCACATCGGACAGGGGCCTCCTACGAGCAGTACTTC. It codes for CASSSHRTGASYEQYF. The rearrangement joins TRBV28 to TRBJ2-7, with 9 nucleotides matching TRBD1. Trimming took 4 bases from V and 0 from J; bases not matched to a gene: 7. The CDR3 is 16 residues long. Per the germline V gene, CDR1 is MDHEN and CDR2 is SYDVKM.

This clone was seen a single time. This chain links TRBV6-6 with TRBJ2-4, with 8 nucleotides matching TRBD1. The CDR3 covers 16 residues. CDR1 is MNHNY, CDR2 SVGAGI, per germline (reference sequence). After removal of 4 bases from V and 1 base from J, the junction contained 6 bases not matched to a gene. Written as DNA, the CDR3 is TGTGCCAGCAGTTTCCCCCGGACAGGGGCCAAAAACATTCAGTACTTC. It specifies CASSFPRTGAKNIQYF.

The J gene is TRBJ2-7, the V gene TRBV4-3, with 8 nucleotides matching TRBD1. Trimming at V came to 0 bases and at J to 0 bases, leaving 7 bases not matched to a gene. Germline values: CDR1 LGHNA, CDR2 YSLEER. This CDR3 contains 17 residues. Written as DNA, the CDR3 is TGCGCCAGCAGCCAAGATTATTACGGGACAGGCTCCTACGAGCAGTACTTC. This gives the protein CASSQDYYGTGSYEQYF.

The J gene is TRBJ1-6, the V gene TRBV7-8; maybe TRBD1 (6 bases). Germline lookup yields CDR1 SGHVS and CDR2 FQNEAQ. The V and J ends lost 5 bases and 11 bases respectively, with 16 bases between them. The CDR3 has 14 residues. CDR3 nucleotides: TGTGCCAGCAGCAAAAGTGGGGGCCAGACACCCCTCCACTTT. Its translation is CASSKSGGQTPLHF.

J is TRBJ2-1 and V is TRBV5-4, with 11 bases identical to TRBD2. The CDR3 runs 16 residues. The V segment lost 4 bases and the J segment 6 bases; nucleotides outside the gene matches: 9. Per the germline V gene, CDR1 is SGHNT and CDR2 is YYREEE (reference sequence). The CDR3 spells CASSPTTSGDPNEQFF. The CDR3 nucleotides read TGTGCCAGCAGCCCTACGACTAGCGGGGACCCCAATGAGCAGTTCTTC.

This chain connects TRBV19 to TRBJ2-5; 7 bases match TRBD2. There are 14 residues in the CDR3. Germline V gene data show CDR1 as LNHDA and CDR2 as SQIVND (reference sequence). V was pared by 3 bases and J by 2 bases, with 3 bases of the junction left unmatched. CDR3 region: CASSITGGQETQYF. The DNA for the CDR3 is TGTGCCAGTAGTATCACGGGGGGACAAGAGACCCAGTACTTC.

CDR3 DNA sequence: TGTGCCAGCAGCTTAGACCCGACAGGGGGCGGCAATCAGCCCCAGCATTTT. Amino acid sequence: CASSLDPTGGGNQPQHF. V gene TRBV11-2 combines with J gene TRBJ1-5; TRBD1 agrees at 10 bases. The CDR3 length is 17 residues. Losses at the gene ends were 0 bases for V and 2 bases for J; bases not matched to a gene: 4. Germline lookup yields CDR1 SGHAT and CDR2 FQNNGV.

This clone was observed a few times. In DNA, the CDR3 is TGCGCCAGCAGCTTGGTGGGGGGTACCTACGAGCAGTACTTC. The encoded protein is CASSLVGGTYEQYF. The V call is TRBV5-1, the J call TRBJ2-7, with D maybe TRBD2 (6 bases). Between the trimmed V and J ends, which lost 0 bases and 2 bases, there was a span of 9 bases. CDR1 is SGHRS, CDR2 YFSETQ, per germline. The CDR3 has 14 amino acids.

This clone appeared a single time. The chain uses TRBV7-2 and TRBJ2-1; D ambiguous. V was shortened by 1 base and J by 4 bases, with 11 bases between the two germline ends. Germline V gene data show CDR1 as SGHTA and CDR2 as FQGNSA. This CDR3 is 15 amino acids long. In DNA, the CDR3 is TGTGCCAGCAGCTTAGTGAGCAGCGATTACAATGAGCAGTTCTTC. This codes for CASSLVSSDYNEQFF.

The J gene is TRBJ1-3, the V gene TRBV4-2, with D perhaps TRBD1 (5 bases). Trimming pared 0 bases from V and 4 bases from J, leaving 13 bases between. Germline CDR1 is LGHNA and CDR2 is YNFKEQ. The CDR3 is 16 residues long. For the CDR3, the DNA is TGTGCCAGCAGCCAAGAGGGGAATTCAGGGGGAAACACCATATATTTT. Encoded protein: CASSQEGNSGGNTIYF.

The chain has TRBV18 and TRBJ2-1; 8 bases align to TRBD1. From germline, CDR1 is KGHSH and CDR2 LQKENI. V lost 2 bases to trimming and J lost 0 bases; unmatched junction nucleotides: 6. The CDR3 contains 17 residues. The CDR3: CASSPYGTGLSYNEQFF. In DNA form, the CDR3 reads TGTGCCAGCTCACCATACGGGACAGGCCTCTCCTACAATGAGCAGTTCTTC.

The genes are TRBV11-3 and TRBJ1-1, with 8 bases matching TRBD1. V dropped 5 bases and J dropped 4; count of bases not matched to a gene: 6. Looked up from germline, CDR1 is SGHNT and CDR2 is YENEEA. This CDR3 is 14 amino acids long. CDR3 residues: CASSKDRVGTEAFF. CDR3 DNA: TGTGCCAGCAGCAAGGACAGGGTAGGCACTGAAGCTTTCTTT.

The table lists this clone with a count of one. The chain is built from TRBV28 and TRBJ1-5; D not resolved. CDR3 length equals 12 residues. V was pared by 3 bases and J by 6 bases, with 6 bases between. Germline CDR1 is MDHEN and CDR2 is SYDVKM. CDR3 region: CASSLTGQPQHF. CDR3 bases: TGTGCCAGCAGTTTGACGGGTCAGCCCCAGCATTTT.

This clone was seen once. The V call is TRBV10-3, the J call TRBJ1-5; TRBD1 aligns across 7 bases. The trim removed 2 bases at V and 5 bases at J, leaving 3 bases unmatched. This CDR3 region has 14 residues. Germline V lookup: CDR1 ENHRY, CDR2 SYGVKD. This CDR3 reads CAISEEQGYQPQHF. CDR3 bases: TGTGCCATCAGTGAGGAACAGGGGTATCAGCCCCAGCATTTT.

The chain combines TRBV18 with TRBJ1-2; the match to TRBD1 covers 7 bases. Germline V gene data show CDR1 as KGHSH and CDR2 as LQKENI. The CDR3 has 16 residues. V lost 3 bases to trimming and J lost 6 bases; unmatched junction nucleotides: 13. The CDR3 DNA reads as TGTGCCAGCTCACCCCGGTTCGAAGGAGGGGGCAATGGCTACACCTTC. As protein: CASSPRFEGGGNGYTF.

The chain is built from TRBV19 and TRBJ1-1; D gene uncertain. Germline CDR1 is LNHDA and CDR2 is SQIVND (reference sequence). Trimming pared 8 bases from V and 1 base from J, leaving 11 bases between. This CDR3 is 13 amino acids long. The CDR3: CASLRPQNTEAFF. The CDR3 DNA sequence: TGTGCCAGTCTCAGGCCTCAGAACACTGAAGCTTTCTTT.

This clone was seen once. The chain is built from TRBV5-3 and TRBJ2-3; 8 nucleotides line up with TRBD2. TRBV5-3 is placed among ORFs of uncertain function. Trimming cost V 4 bases and J 4 bases; bases outside gene matches: 5. CDR3 size: 14 residues. The CDR3 DNA sequence: TGTGCCAGAAGCCCGGGACTAGTTTCAGATACGCAGTATTTT. Translated, it gives CARSPGLVSDTQYF.

The CDR3 coding sequence is TGCGCCAGCAGCTTTGACAGGACCAACGGCTACACCTTC. Its translation is CASSFDRTNGYTF. V gene TRBV5-1 combines with J gene TRBJ1-2, with D perhaps matching TRBD1 (6 bases). V lost 2 bases and J 8 bases, leaving 13 bases between the germline ends. Germline V lookup: CDR1 SGHRS, CDR2 YFSETQ. CDR3 length equals 13 residues.

This rearrangement joins TRBV29-1 to TRBJ2-5, with 9 bases fitting TRBD1. With 4 bases clipped from V and 6 bases from J, the junction kept 6 bases outside the gene matches. The germline V gene has CDR1 SQVTM and CDR2 ANQGSEA. This CDR3 has 13 amino acids. The CDR3 is CSVARDRVQTQYF. The CDR3 DNA is TGCAGCGTTGCCCGGGACAGGGTACAGACCCAGTACTTC.